The clone carrying this T cell receptor beta chain turned up a few times. This record belongs to a study of control samples from healthy donors and cancer patients. Libraries were prepared by immunoSEQ multiplex PCR; TCRdb keeps only in-frame clonotypes and omits some of them. The table has approximately 52,000 clones, roughly 88% seen once. The V gene's germline CDR1 is GTSNPN and CDR2 SVGIG (reference sequence). This CDR3 is built from 15 residues. Trimming left V 0 bases short and J 4 bases short, with 16 bases between. The gene calls are TRBV30 and TRBJ2-7, with D maybe TRBD1 (5 bases). Material for sequencing was blood. This receptor was identified in a man aged 45-65 years in good health. The CDR3 DNA sequence: TGTGCCTGGAGTGTAGGGTCAGGGCCAGGATACGAGCAGTACTTC. Translation gives CAWSVGSGPGYEQYF.